This T cell receptor beta chain originates from a study of cytomegalovirus exposure and HLA in healthy donors. As for the study in general: According to later analysis, the same platform produced the 120 validation and 600 to 800 first-cohort repertoires.

This clone showed up just once. Its antigen remains unidentified. Separate from the roughly 730-subject first cohort, the roughly 120-subject validation cohort was the one that the donors belonged to. Study-wide results and caveats: Most TCR sequences were seen very rarely across donors, but some public TCRs occurred in many.

The assay was immunoSEQ multiplex PCR, and TCRdb's table has in-frame clones only and misses some. The sample yields roughly 100,000 clones, roughly 86% seen once. This receptor was taken from a woman between 18 and 29 years old in good health and CMV-seropositive. Material for sequencing was PBMCs.

CDR3 in amino acids: CASSLGPLRENQPQHF. CDR3 nucleotides: TGTGCCAGCAGCTTAGGCCCCCTCCGGGAGAATCAGCCCCAGCATTTT. V gene TRBV7-8 combines with J gene TRBJ1-5; the D is unclear. The ends were cut back, 1 base at V and 4 bases at J, with 14 bases in the middle. This CDR3 contains 16 residues. In germline, CDR1 is SGHVS, CDR2 FQNEAQ.